This TCR beta chain was recorded in a study of CDR3 diversity in severe acne. This CDR3 comprises 17 residues. The V and J ends lost 7 bases and 0 bases respectively, with 20 bases between them. Looked up from germline, CDR1 is MNHNS and CDR2 is SASEGT. In TCRdb, the PCR reads were re-called with MiXCR into one record per CDR3 protein. The sample lists tens of thousands of distinct CDR3 sequences, 50% to 65% seen once, with around 15% in the top ten. This clonotype showed up many times. The rearrangement links TRBV6-1 to TRBJ2-3; D uncertain. Sequences were obtained from blood. The origin of this receptor is a male donor in good health, without acne. CDR3 DNA sequence: TGTGCCAGCAATCCCCCTATCGGTGCAGTAAGCACAGATACGCAGTATTTT. Protein: CASNPPIGAVSTDTQYF.